This T cell receptor (beta chain) originates from a study of T cell responses to AZD1222 COVID-19 vaccine. Study as a whole: Second-dose groups at about 4 or about 12 weeks were pooled.

Study-wide results and caveats: AZD1222 recipients seropositive at baseline numbered only 5 or 6. Spike as a whole was targeted by vaccine-associated CD4 TCRs, dominant at 160-218 and 743-854. Per reports, nearly half of all spike-specific TCRs target regions that are unmutated in variants.

About this clone itself: The target antigen is unknown.

Clones were read by immunoSEQ multiplex PCR, and TCRdb kept only the in-frame ones, dropping some. The sample records around 95,000 clones, approximately 87% being singletons. V trimming: 8 bases; J trimming: 4 bases; junction bases outside the gene matches: 26. CDR3 length: 22 residues. The genes are TRBV23-1 and TRBJ2-2; 12 positions agree with TRBD1. TRBV23-1 is filed as an ORF, its function uncertain. The origin of this receptor is an adult in good health. The sample consisted of peripheral blood, taken on day 0 of AZD1222 vaccination. CDR3 loop: CASWRLTRDRGHYPRGTGELFF. The CDR3 coding sequence is TGCGCCAGCTGGAGACTGACCCGGGACAGGGGGCACTACCCCCGTGGCACCGGGGAGCTGTTTTTT.